Below, 8 T cell receptor beta chains from the same sample are listed, as sequenced in a study of cytomegalovirus exposure and HLA in healthy donors. Profiled with immunoSEQ multiplex PCR; TCRdb holds only in-frame clones, not every one. The data show tens of thousands of clones, 94% seen once. The sample comprised PBMCs. The receptors shown here come from a young woman in good health and CMV-seropositive.

The J gene is TRBJ2-3, the V gene TRBV9; D not resolved. The CDR3 has 12 residues. V shed 3 bases and J shed 4 bases, with 6 bases lying between them. In germline, CDR1 is SGDLS, CDR2 YYNGEE. The CDR3 sequence: CASSAPSDTQYF. The CDR3 DNA reads as TGTGCCAGCAGCGCCCCTTCAGATACGCAGTATTTT.

The chain joins TRBV10-1 to TRBJ2-1; maybe TRBD1 (6 bases). The V end was cut by 0 bases, the J end by 5 bases, with 11 bases between. The CDR3 totals 15 residues. Germline CDR1 and CDR2: WNHNN and SYGVQD (reference sequence). CDR3 loop: CASSESPDSNNEQFF. CDR3 coding DNA: TGCGCCAGCAGTGAGTCACCGGACAGTAACAATGAGCAGTTCTTC.

V is TRBV30 and J is TRBJ2-1; TRBD1 agrees at 9 bases. V lost 2 bases and J lost 3; bases outside the gene matches: 8. Germline V gives CDR1 GTSNPN, CDR2 SVGIG (reference sequence). The CDR3 consists of 16 residues. CDR3 region: CAWSSPDRGHYNEQFF. DNA for the CDR3: TGTGCCTGGAGTTCGCCGGACAGGGGACACTACAATGAGCAGTTCTTC. Full variable domain (missing parts from reference TRBV30 and TRBJ2-1): SQTIHQWPATLVQPVGSPLSLECTVEGTSNPNLYWYRQAAGRGLQLLFYSVGIGQISSEVPQNLSASRPQDRQFILSSKKLLLSDSGFYLCAWSSPDRGHYNEQFFGPGTRLTVL.

This clone was seen just once. J is TRBJ2-2 and V is TRBV30, with D unresolved. Germline CDR1 reads GTSNPN; CDR2 reads SVGIG (reference sequence). The CDR3 covers 12 residues. V was shortened by 5 bases and J by 7 bases, with 11 bases between the two germline ends. The CDR3 here is CAWPSRSGELFF. The CDR3 region has the DNA TGTGCCTGGCCTTCCCGGAGCGGGGAGCTGTTTTTT.

The chain joins TRBV27 to TRBJ2-1, with TRBD2 matching 11 bases. This CDR3 region has 17 residues. The V segment lost 6 bases and the J segment 5 bases; nucleotides outside the gene matches: 12. Germline loops: CDR1 MNHEY, CDR2 SMNVEV (reference sequence). The CDR3 DNA follows: TGTGCCAGCAGCCCCGTAGGGACTAGCGGCTTTCACAATGAGCAGTTCTTC. This translates into CASSPVGTSGFHNEQFF.

The chain joins TRBV21-1 to TRBJ1-5; the D call TRBD1 from the table was never checked on the DNA. TRBV21-1 is a pseudogene. The CDR3 extends over 13 amino acids. In DNA form, the CDR3 reads TGTGCCAGCATAACAAGAGGGGGTCAGCCCCAGCATTTT. Protein: CASITRGGQPQHF.

This clone has just a few counts. The chain uses TRBV7-9 and TRBJ2-1, with D perhaps TRBD2 (6 bases). V lost 5 bases and J lost 10, with 15 bases in between. The length of the CDR3 is 13 residues. From germline, CDR1 is SEHNR and CDR2 FQNEAQ (reference sequence). The CDR3 region has the DNA TGTGCCAGCAGCGCGGGACCTCTAGGAGAGCAGTTCTTC. Translation gives CASSAGPLGEQFF.

The rearrangement links TRBV7-8 to TRBJ2-7, with 10 bases matching TRBD1. The CDR3 is made up of 18 amino acids. Germline CDR1 and CDR2: SGHVS and FQNEAQ. The trim removed 3 bases at V and 1 base at J, leaving 12 bases unmatched. CDR3 region: CASSLWSPGQGLSYEQYF. In nucleotides, the CDR3 is TGTGCCAGCAGCTTGTGGTCCCCGGGACAGGGGTTGTCCTACGAGCAGTACTTC.